The 21 T cell receptor beta chains presented below share a single source sample, sequenced in a study of blood T cell repertoires in COVID-19. Generated by immunoSEQ multiplex PCR, the TCRdb table keeps only in-frame clones and is missing some. This table holds roughly 300,000 clones, about 90% found once. Sequences were obtained from peripheral blood. These receptors all stem from a woman aged 45 to 65 who had recovered from COVID-19.

This CDR3 reads CASRGFDEKLFF. CDR3 DNA sequence: TGTGCCAGTAGGGGTTTCGATGAAAAACTGTTTTTT. The V gene is TRBV28, the J gene TRBJ1-4; D might be TRBD1 (5 bases). Trimming pared 9 bases from V and 6 bases from J, leaving 11 bases between. Germline lookup yields CDR1 MDHEN and CDR2 SYDVKM. This CDR3 contains 12 residues.

The V gene is TRBV7-6, the J gene TRBJ2-1; 8 bases line up with TRBD2. There are 18 residues in the CDR3. The V gene end was trimmed by 3 bases and the J gene end by 3 bases; junction bases not matched to a gene: 13. The germline CDR1 and CDR2 sequences are SGHVS and FNYEAQ. The CDR3 sequence is CASSFSGVAGRIYNEQFF. CDR3 in DNA: TGTGCCAGCAGCTTCTCAGGGGTAGCGGGGCGAATCTACAATGAGCAGTTCTTC. Full variable domain (remainder filled in from reference TRBV7-6 and TRBJ2-1): GAGVSQSPRYKVTKRGQDVALRCDPISGHVSLYWYRQALGQGPEFLTYFNYEAQQDKSGLPNDRFSAERPEGSISTLTIQRTEQRDSAMYRCASSFSGVAGRIYNEQFFGPGTRLTVL.

The CDR3: CASSSGLAGTYEQYF. CDR3 bases: TGCGCCAGCAGTTCGGGACTAGCGGGCACCTACGAGCAGTACTTC. The genes are TRBV4-1 and TRBJ2-7; 12 bases map to TRBD2. J gave up 2 bases and V 6 bases, and 5 bases lay outside the gene matches. CDR3 length: 15 residues. CDR1 is MGHRA and CDR2 is YSYEKL in the germline V gene.

This clone was found once. This chain links TRBV7-2 with TRBJ2-3, with D unclear. Trimming took 5 bases from V and 6 from J, leaving 15 bases between them. The CDR3 is 14 amino acids. Germline CDR1 reads SGHTA; CDR2 reads FQGNSA. CDR3 nucleotide sequence: TGTGCCAGCAGCCCTCTAGGTCCCACCGATACGCAGTATTTT. It yields the protein CASSPLGPTDTQYF.

V usage is TRBV5-5 and J usage is TRBJ2-2; 7 bases line up with TRBD1. After removal of 4 bases from V and 7 bases from J, the junction contained 10 bases not matched to a gene. This CDR3 has 15 residues. Germline loops: CDR1 SGHKS, CDR2 YYEKEE (reference sequence). The DNA of the CDR3 is TGTGCCAGCAGCCTACCGGGACAGCTGGTCGGGGAGCTGTTTTTT. Translated, it gives CASSLPGQLVGELFF.

The chain combines TRBV7-2 with TRBJ2-3, with 12 bases aligning to TRBD2. Germline CDR1 is SGHTA and CDR2 is FQGNSA. The CDR3 consists of 16 residues. J was trimmed by 7 bases and V by 6 bases; bases with no gene match: 11. CDR3 in amino acids: CASSEHLAGGDYTQYF. In nucleotides, the CDR3 is TGTGCCAGCAGTGAACACCTAGCGGGGGGGGATTATACGCAGTATTTT.

This sequence joins TRBV3-1 (or the pseudogene TRBV3-2) and TRBJ2-3, with a weak D call TRBD2 (5 bases). CDR3 length: 16 amino acids. CDR1 is LGHDT, CDR2 YNNKEL, per germline (reference sequence). Trimming took off 4 bases at V and 0 bases at J, with 14 bases between the two ends. CDR3 bases: TGTGCCAGCAGCCCAGATAGCGCCTCTAGCACAGATACGCAGTATTTT. Translated: CASSPDSASSTDTQYF.

This chain joins TRBV5-1 and TRBJ1-6; D gene uncertain. CDR1 is SGHRS, CDR2 YFSETQ, per germline. V gave up 0 bases and J gave up 0 bases, with 10 bases separating them. This CDR3 comprises 17 residues. The CDR3 sequence: CASSLGGTSSYNSPLHF. CDR3 DNA sequence: TGCGCCAGCAGCTTGGGAGGAACGAGCTCCTATAATTCACCCCTCCACTTT.

V usage is TRBV7-2 and J usage is TRBJ1-2; 7 bases line up with TRBD1. CDR1 is SGHTA and CDR2 is FQGNSA in the germline V gene. The CDR3 loop spans 16 amino acids. J lost 0 bases, V lost 1 base, and 5 bases had no gene match. The DNA for the CDR3 is TGTGCCAGCAGCTTAGGGGGCAGGGGGACTAACTATGGCTACACCTTC. This sequence encodes CASSLGGRGTNYGYTF.

The J gene is TRBJ2-3, the V gene TRBV7-2; 11 nucleotides agree with TRBD2. Germline CDR1 reads SGHTA; CDR2 reads FQGNSA. The CDR3 consists of 15 residues. The V gene end was trimmed by 5 bases and the J gene end by 1 base; junction bases not matched to a gene: 2. DNA for the CDR3: TGTGCCAGCAGCCAGGGACTAGCGGGCACAGATACGCAGTATTTT. As protein: CASSQGLAGTDTQYF. The whole variable domain, remainder taken from reference TRBV7-2 and TRBJ2-3, is GAGVSQSPSNKVTEKGKDVELRCDPISGHTALYWYRQSLGQGLEFLIYFQGNSAPDKSGLPSDRFSAERTGGSVSTLTIQRTQQEDSAVYLCASSQGLAGTDTQYFGPGTRLTVL.

This chain joins TRBV4-1 and TRBJ2-7; TRBD2 aligns across 9 bases. After removal of 0 bases from V and 3 bases from J, the junction contained 6 bases not matched to a gene. The CDR3 contains 16 residues. Germline V gene data show CDR1 as MGHRA and CDR2 as YSYEKL. The CDR3 DNA reads TGCGCCAGCAGCCAAGATATGGCTAGCGGGGACTACGAGCAGTACTTC. As protein: CASSQDMASGDYEQYF.

This chain connects TRBV28 to TRBJ1-2, with a tentative D call TRBD1 (5 bases). CDR1 and CDR2 (germline): MDHEN, SYDVKM. Trimming pared 2 bases from V and 8 bases from J, leaving 12 bases between. The CDR3 sequence is 13 residues long. The CDR3: CASSLPNRSGYTF. For the CDR3, the DNA is TGTGCCAGCAGTTTACCAAACAGGAGCGGCTACACCTTC.

The rearrangement joins TRBV27 to TRBJ2-1, with D possibly matching TRBD1 (5 bases). Germline-derived CDR1 and CDR2 are MNHEY and SMNVEV (reference sequence). The CDR3 has 15 amino acids. The V end lost 0 bases, the J end lost 9 bases, and 15 bases lay between the germline ends. This chain's CDR3 is CASSLSGARLVEQFF. The CDR3, as DNA: TGTGCCAGCAGTTTATCAGGGGCGCGATTGGTTGAGCAGTTCTTC.

The J gene is TRBJ1-5, the V gene TRBV27; D is possibly TRBD1 (5 bases). V dropped 3 bases and J dropped 5 bases, with 20 bases sitting between them. The CDR3 loop spans 17 amino acids. In germline, CDR1 is MNHEY, CDR2 SMNVEV (reference sequence). The CDR3 is CASSLVSGMGPYQPQHF. Written as DNA, the CDR3 is TGTGCCAGCAGTTTGGTGAGCGGGATGGGACCTTATCAGCCCCAGCATTTT.

The chain carries TRBV5-6 and TRBJ1-2; the D is unclear. V dropped 4 bases and J dropped 4 bases, with 11 bases sitting between them. Germline CDR1 SGHDT, CDR2 YYEEEE. The CDR3 runs 13 residues. The CDR3 reads CASSVEALYGYTF. CDR3 nucleotide sequence: TGTGCCAGCAGCGTCGAGGCCCTCTATGGCTACACCTTC.

Comments on this clone: In the same sample, other DNA sequences code for this CDR3. The V and J genes are TRBV30 and TRBJ1-1, with no clear D. Germline V gene data show CDR1 as GTSNPN and CDR2 as SVGIG (reference sequence). The CDR3 extends over 13 amino acids. V was clipped by 0 bases and J by 6 bases, with 11 bases between them. CDR3 sequence: CAWSVRWGAEAFF. CDR3 in DNA: TGTGCCTGGAGTGTACGTTGGGGAGCTGAAGCTTTCTTT.

The J gene is TRBJ1-1, the V gene TRBV7-9; 7 nucleotides agree with TRBD1. CDR3 length: 12 residues. From germline, CDR1 is SEHNR and CDR2 FQNEAQ (reference sequence). V gave up 10 bases and J gave up 6 bases; unmatched junction bases: 8. The CDR3 DNA follows: TGTGCCACCGTTACAGGGGACCCTGAAGCTTTCTTT. It yields the protein CATVTGDPEAFF.

This clone was detected once. The chain employs TRBV11-3 and TRBJ2-2; perhaps TRBD2 as D (7 bases). The CDR3 is 16 residues long. V lost 5 bases, J lost 3 bases, and 16 bases lay in between. Germline-derived CDR1 and CDR2 are SGHNT and YENEEA. The CDR3 sequence is CASSALRGGDTGELFF. In nucleotides, the CDR3 is TGTGCCAGCAGCGCCCTCAGGGGAGGGGACACCGGGGAGCTGTTTTTT.

This clone was counted a few times. The V gene is TRBV9, the J gene TRBJ2-3; 8 bases align to TRBD2. Germline V gene data show CDR1 as SGDLS and CDR2 as YYNGEE. This CDR3 has 14 residues. J was trimmed by 6 bases and V by 4 bases; bases with no gene match: 7. The chain's CDR3 is CASSIGTSLDTQYF. The CDR3 DNA reads as TGTGCCAGCAGCATCGGGACTAGTTTGGATACGCAGTATTTT.

The gene calls are TRBV7-2 and TRBJ2-7; unclear D gene. The V gene lost 5 bases and the J gene lost 3 bases, with 23 bases spanning the gap. The length of the CDR3 is 17 residues. The V gene's germline CDR1 is SGHTA and CDR2 FQGNSA. The CDR3 is CASSPTQEWARVYEQYF. CDR3 coding DNA: TGTGCCAGCAGCCCAACACAAGAGTGGGCCAGAGTCTACGAGCAGTACTTC.

The chain uses TRBV6-2 or TRBV6-3 and TRBJ1-2; D is unresolved. Trimming pared 2 bases from V and 5 bases from J, leaving 9 bases between. CDR1 is MNHEY and CDR2 is SVGEGT in the germline V gene. The CDR3 spans 13 residues. The CDR3 sequence: CASSYRALYGYTF. Written as DNA, the CDR3 is TGTGCCAGCAGTTACCGAGCCCTTTATGGCTACACCTTC.